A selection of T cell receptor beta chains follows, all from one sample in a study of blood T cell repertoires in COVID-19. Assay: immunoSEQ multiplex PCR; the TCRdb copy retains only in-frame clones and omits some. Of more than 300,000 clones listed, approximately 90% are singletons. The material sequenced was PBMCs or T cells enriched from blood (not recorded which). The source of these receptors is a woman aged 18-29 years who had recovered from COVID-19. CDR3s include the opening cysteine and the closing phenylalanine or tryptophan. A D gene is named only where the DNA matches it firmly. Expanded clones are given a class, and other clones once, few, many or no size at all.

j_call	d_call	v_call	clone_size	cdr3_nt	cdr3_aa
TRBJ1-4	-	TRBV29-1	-	TGCAGCGTTGAACAGGGGCACGATGAAAAACTGTTTTTT	CSVEQGHDEKLFF
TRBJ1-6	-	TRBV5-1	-	TGCGCCAGCAGCTTGGAACGGGGAACTAATTCACCCCTCCACTTT	CASSLERGTNSPLHF
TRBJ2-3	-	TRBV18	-	TGTGCCAGCTCAGGACTCGGGATTACAGATACGCAGTATTTT	CASSGLGITDTQYF
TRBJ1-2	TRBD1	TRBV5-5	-	TGTGCCAGCAGCTCGTCCAGGGACAGGGATGGCTACACCTTC	CASSSSRDRDGYTF
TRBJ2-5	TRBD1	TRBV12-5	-	TGTGCTAGTGCCCCAGGGGGCACTTTACAAGAGACCCAGTACTTC	CASAPGGTLQETQYF
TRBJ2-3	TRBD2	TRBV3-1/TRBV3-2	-	TGTGCCAGCAGCCACAACCTCTTTAGCGGGGGTAATACAGATACGCAGTATTTT	CASSHNLFSGGNTDTQYF
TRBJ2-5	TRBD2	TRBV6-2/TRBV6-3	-	TGTGCCAGCAGTTCCCCCGGGACTAGCGGGGGGGTGTACCAAGAGACCCAGTACTTC	CASSSPGTSGGVYQETQYF
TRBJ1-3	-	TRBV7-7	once	TGTGCTAGCAGCTTAAACGGTTCTCCTGGAAACACCATATATTTT	CASSLNGSPGNTIYF
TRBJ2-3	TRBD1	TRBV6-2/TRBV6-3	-	TGTGCCAGCAGCAACGGGGACAGGGGGCTTACAGATACGCAGTATTTT	CASSNGDRGLTDTQYF
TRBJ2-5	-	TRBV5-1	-	TGCGCCAGCAGCTTGGGCGCCGGGCAAGAGACCCAGTACTTC	CASSLGAGQETQYF
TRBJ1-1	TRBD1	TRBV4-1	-	TGCGCCAGCAGCCAAGATGTTAACAGGGGCGGGAGGGACACTGAAGCTTTCTTT	CASSQDVNRGGRDTEAFF
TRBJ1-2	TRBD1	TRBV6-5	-	TGTGCCAGCAGGACGTTAGGGGGCAGCTATGGCTACACCTTC	CASRTLGGSYGYTF
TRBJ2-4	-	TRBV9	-	TGTGCCAGCAACAAAGATGGGGCCAGGGCCAAAAACATTCAGTACTTC	CASNKDGARAKNIQYF
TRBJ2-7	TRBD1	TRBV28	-	TGTGCCAGCAGCAAGGAGGCCCGCGACAGGGTTGGGCGCTCCTACGAGCAGTACTTC	CASSKEARDRVGRSYEQYF
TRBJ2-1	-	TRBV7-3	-	TGTGCCAGCAGCTTAATGCGGGGGCAAGGGGATGAGCAGTTCTTC	CASSLMRGQGDEQFF
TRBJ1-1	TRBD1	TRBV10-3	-	TGTGCCATCAGTGAGTCGAAGCTAGGGACAGCCACTTACGGGGCTTTCTTT	CAISESKLGTATYGAFF
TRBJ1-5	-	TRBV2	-	TGTGCCAGCAGTGAAGGGGGCCGGAATCAGCCCCAGCATTTT	CASSEGGRNQPQHF
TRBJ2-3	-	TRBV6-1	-	TGTGCCAGCAGTGCATCAGGGACAAGGGCCCACACATATACGCAGTATTTT	CASSASGTRAHTYTQYF
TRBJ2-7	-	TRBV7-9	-	TGTGCCAGCAGCTTTAAACGGCGGGGACTCTACGAGCAGTACTTC	CASSFKRRGLYEQYF
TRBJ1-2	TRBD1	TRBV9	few	TGTGCCAGCAGCGTTCGGGACAGATCCTATGGCTACACCTTC	CASSVRDRSYGYTF
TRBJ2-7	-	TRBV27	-	TGTGCCAGCAGTCTGGCAAGCGCCTACGAGCAGTACTTC	CASSLASAYEQYF
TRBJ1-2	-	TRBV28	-	TGTGCCAGCAGTCTCCAGGCTTATGGCTACACCTTC	CASSLQAYGYTF
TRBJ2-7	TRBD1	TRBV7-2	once	TGTGCCAGCAGCTTACTCCGGGACAGGGGCCACGAGCAGTACTTC	CASSLLRDRGHEQYF
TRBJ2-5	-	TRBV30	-	TGTGCCTGGAGTAGGGAGTTGGGCAGCCAAGAGACCCAGTACTTC	CAWSRELGSQETQYF
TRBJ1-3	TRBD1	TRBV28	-	TGTGCCAGCCACGACAGGGCGGAAGGAAACACCATATATTTT	CASHDRAEGNTIYF
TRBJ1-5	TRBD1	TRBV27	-	TGTGCCAGCAGGGAAAGACAGGGGGCAAGGCAGCCCCAGCATTTT	CASRERQGARQPQHF
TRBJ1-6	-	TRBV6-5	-	TGTGCCAGCAGAGGAACAGCAAATTCACCCCTCCACTTT	CASRGTANSPLHF
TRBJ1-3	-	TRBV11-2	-	TGTGCCAGCAGCTCAGAAAGAAGGGGCGCCTCTGGAAACACCATATATTTT	CASSSERRGASGNTIYF
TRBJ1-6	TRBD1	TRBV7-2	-	TGTGCCAGCAGCCAACGACAGGGGGCCAATTCACCCCTCCACTTT	CASSQRQGANSPLHF
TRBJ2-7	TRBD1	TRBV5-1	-	TGCGCCAGCAGCTTGGACCCCGGGACAGAAGTCTACGAGCAGTACTTC	CASSLDPGTEVYEQYF
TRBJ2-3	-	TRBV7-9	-	TGTGCCAGCAGCTTAGACGGCAGGAAGCAGTATTTT	CASSLDGRKQYF
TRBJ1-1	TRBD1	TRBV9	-	TGTGCCAGCAGCGTTGGACAGGGTATTGATGAAGCTTTCTTT	CASSVGQGIDEAFF
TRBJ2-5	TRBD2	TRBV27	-	TGTGCCAGCAGTTTAGCCGGGGGGGTGGGAGAGACCCAGTACTTC	CASSLAGGVGETQYF
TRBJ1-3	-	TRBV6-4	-	TGTGCCAGCCACCGACAGCCCTCTGGAAACACCATATATTTT	CASHRQPSGNTIYF
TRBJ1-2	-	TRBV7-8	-	TGTGCCAGCAGCTTAGATCAGGGAATATATGGCTACACCTTC	CASSLDQGIYGYTF
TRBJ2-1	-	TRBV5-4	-	TGTGCCAGCAGCTTAACCTATACAGGGAAGGATGAGCAGTTCTTC	CASSLTYTGKDEQFF
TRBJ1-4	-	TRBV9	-	TGTGCCAGCAGCGCCCCTCAGGGTAAACTGTTTTTT	CASSAPQGKLFF
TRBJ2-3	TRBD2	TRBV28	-	TGTGCCAGCAGTTTTCCAGCGGGGGGCATCAGGGATACGCAGTATTTT	CASSFPAGGIRDTQYF
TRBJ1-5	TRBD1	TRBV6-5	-	TGTGCCAGCAGCGTTGACAGGGGAGATTATCAGCCCCAGCATTTT	CASSVDRGDYQPQHF
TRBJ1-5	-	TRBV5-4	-	TGTGCCAGCAGCTTGGGTTCAGGGCAGCCCCAGCATTTT	CASSLGSGQPQHF
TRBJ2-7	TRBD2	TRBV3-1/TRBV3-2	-	TGTGCCAGCAGCCAAGATCGAGTAGCGGGGACATACTACGAGCAGTACTTC	CASSQDRVAGTYYEQYF
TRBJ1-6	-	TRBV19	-	TGTGCCAGTAGTATGACAAGCTCCTATAATTCACCCCTCCACTTT	CASSMTSSYNSPLHF
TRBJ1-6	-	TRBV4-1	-	TGCGCCAGCAGCCAAGCCCTCTCGAGGCTCCTTGGTAATTCACCCCTCCACTTT	CASSQALSRLLGNSPLHF
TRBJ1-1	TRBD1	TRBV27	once	TGTGCCAGCAGTTACTCTTATCGGATGACAGGGTTGAACACTGAAGCTTTCTTT	CASSYSYRMTGLNTEAFF
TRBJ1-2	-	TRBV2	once	TGTGCCAGCCAAGCAGGGGAGGGTGGCTACACCTTC	CASQAGEGGYTF